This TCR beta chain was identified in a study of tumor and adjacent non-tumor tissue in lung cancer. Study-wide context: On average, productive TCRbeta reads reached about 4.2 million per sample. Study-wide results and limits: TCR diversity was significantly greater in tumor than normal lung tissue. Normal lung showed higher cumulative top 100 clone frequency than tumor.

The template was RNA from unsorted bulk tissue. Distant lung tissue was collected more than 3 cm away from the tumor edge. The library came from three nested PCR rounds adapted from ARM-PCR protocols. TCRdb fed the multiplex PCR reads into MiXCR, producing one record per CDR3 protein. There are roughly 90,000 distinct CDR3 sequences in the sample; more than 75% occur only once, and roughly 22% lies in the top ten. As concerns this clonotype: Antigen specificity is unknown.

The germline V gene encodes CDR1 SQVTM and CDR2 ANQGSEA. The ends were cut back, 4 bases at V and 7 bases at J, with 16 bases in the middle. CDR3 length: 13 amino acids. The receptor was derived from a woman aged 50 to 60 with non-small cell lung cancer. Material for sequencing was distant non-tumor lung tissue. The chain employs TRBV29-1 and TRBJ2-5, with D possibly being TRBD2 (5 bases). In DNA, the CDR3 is TGCAGCGTTGTAGGAGGCCTCCGAGGGACCCAGTACTTC. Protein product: CSVVGGLRGTQYF. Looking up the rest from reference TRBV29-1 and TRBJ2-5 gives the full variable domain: SAVISQKPSRDICQRGTSLTIQCQVDSQVTMMFWYRQQPGQSLTLIATANQGSEATYESGFVIDKFPISRPNLTFSTLTVSNMSPEDSSIYLCSVVGGLRGTQYFGPGTRLLVL.